Following are 14 T cell receptor beta chains from one sample sequenced in a study of T cell repertoires in cytomegalovirus infection. Which antigens these TCRs recognize remains unknown. TCRdb processed the reads anew with MiXCR; each CDR3 protein has one entry. The repertoire holds 680,000 or so distinct CDR3 sequences, with about 33% as singletons. The sample here was cultured PBMCs, taken from culture after CMV antigen stimulation. These receptors all come from a human donor in good health (CMV status not recorded). Some clones in this sample may be carry-over from other donors' samples.

There are a few counts of this clonotype. This chain connects TRBV6-1 to TRBJ2-1; 10 bases line up with TRBD2. The germline CDR1 and CDR2 sequences are MNHNS and SASEGT. The CDR3 has 14 amino acids. V trimming: 5 bases; J trimming: 9 bases; junction bases outside the gene matches: 7. The CDR3 spells CASSPVLAGGEQFF. CDR3 nucleotide sequence: TGTGCCAGCAGTCCGGTATTAGCGGGAGGTGAGCAGTTCTTC.

This clonotype was observed at least ten times. This chain uses TRBV7-6 with TRBJ1-1; a weak D match, TRBD1 (6 bases). V dropped 0 bases and J dropped 4 bases, with 9 bases sitting between them. This CDR3 is built from 14 residues. Per the germline V gene, CDR1 is SGHVS and CDR2 is FNYEAQ. This CDR3 is CASSLAGGGTEAFF. The CDR3 coding sequence is TGTGCCAGCAGCTTAGCTGGAGGGGGCACTGAAGCTTTCTTT.

Many counts were recorded for this clonotype. This chain uses TRBV7-8 with TRBJ2-3, with TRBD2 identical over 10 bases. J was trimmed by 5 bases and V by 1 base; bases with no gene match: 6. There are 16 residues in the CDR3. Per the germline V gene, CDR1 is SGHVS and CDR2 is FQNEAQ. Written as DNA, the CDR3 is TGTGCCAGCAGCTTAGGGCTAGCGGGGGTCGGAGATACGCAGTATTTT. Translated, it gives CASSLGLAGVGDTQYF.

This rearrangement joins TRBV19 to TRBJ1-1, with TRBD1 as a possible D gene (5 bases). The CDR3 loop spans 14 amino acids. Trimming removed 9 bases at V and 1 base at J, with 15 bases between. Looked up from germline, CDR1 is LNHDA and CDR2 is SQIVND (reference sequence). The CDR3 spells CASRGVQGNTEAFF. As DNA, the CDR3 is TGTGCCAGCCGAGGCGTCCAGGGGAACACTGAAGCTTTCTTT.

The rearrangement links TRBV11-1 to TRBJ2-7, with TRBD1 as a possible D gene (5 bases). The CDR3 sequence is 17 residues long. The germline V and J ends were trimmed by 2 bases and 5 bases, with 22 bases remaining between them. Per germline, CDR1 SGHAT and CDR2 FQDESV (reference sequence). Here the CDR3 reads CASSLRHRQGRKNEQYF. CDR3 coding DNA: TGTGCCAGCAGCTTAAGGCATCGGCAGGGTAGGAAGAACGAGCAGTACTTC.

This chain connects TRBV6-7 to TRBJ1-2; D possibly corresponds to TRBD1 (6 bases). TRBV6-7 is an ORF, with its function uncertain. The ends were cut back, 5 bases at V and 5 bases at J, with 27 bases in the middle. The CDR3 extends over 18 amino acids. The CDR3 nucleotides are TGTGCCAGCAGTCTACGGACAAGGGAGCCAGGGGACCCTTATGGCTACACCTTC. This codes for CASSLRTREPGDPYGYTF.

The chain has TRBV24-1 and TRBJ2-1; either TRBD1 or TRBD2 may supply D (5 bases each). The germline V and J ends were trimmed by 6 bases and 5 bases, with 22 bases remaining between them. CDR3 size: 17 residues. Germline values: CDR1 KGHDR, CDR2 SFDVKD. Here the CDR3 DNA reads TGTGCCACCAGTACGTCTCAGGGAGTTAATCAGAACAATGAGCAGTTCTTC. This translates into CATSTSQGVNQNNEQFF.

In its sample, this clonotype was seen many times. The chain uses TRBV7-2 and TRBJ1-1; the D is unclear. V lost 5 bases, J lost 5 bases, and 18 bases lay in between. Germline loops: CDR1 SGHTA, CDR2 FQGNSA. The CDR3 covers 15 residues. CDR3 DNA sequence: TGTGCCAGCAGCCTCAACGGCCCTACGGGGACTGAAGCTTTCTTT. It codes for CASSLNGPTGTEAFF.

The chain combines TRBV15 with TRBJ1-4, with D maybe TRBD1 (5 bases). This CDR3 region has 18 residues. Trimming stripped 0 bases from V and 0 bases from J, with 14 bases between. Per germline, CDR1 LNHNV and CDR2 YYDKDF (reference sequence). The CDR3 region is CATSRDGAVPTTNEKLFF. The CDR3 nucleotides read TGTGCCACCAGCAGAGATGGGGCCGTCCCCACAACTAATGAAAAACTGTTTTTT. Complete variable domain (other parts from reference TRBV15 and TRBJ1-4): DAMVIQNPRYQVTQFGKPVTLSCSQTLNHNVMYWYQQKSSQAPKLLFHYYDKDFNNEADTPDNFQSRRPNTSFCFLDIRSPGLGDTAMYLCATSRDGAVPTTNEKLFFGSGTQLSVL.

This clonotype has only a few counts. The chain joins TRBV2 to TRBJ2-5, with 8 positions matching TRBD2. V shed 11 bases, J shed 1 base, and the junction held 6 bases outside the gene matches. This CDR3 contains 13 residues. Looked up from germline, CDR1 is SNHLY and CDR2 is FYNNEI. Written as DNA, the CDR3 is TGTGCCGCTGAACGGGGGGGCCAAGAGACCCAGTACTTC. Its protein is CAAERGGQETQYF.

In this sample, this clonotype turned up a few times. The V call is TRBV2, the J call TRBJ2-5; D assignment may be TRBD1 or TRBD2 (5 bases each). Trimming removed 3 bases at V and 9 bases at J, with 17 bases between. This CDR3 contains 14 residues. The germline CDR1 and CDR2 sequences are SNHLY and FYNNEI. The CDR3 here is CASSDASGAAAQYF. CDR3 DNA sequence: TGTGCCAGCAGTGACGCCTCCGGGGCGGCGGCCCAGTACTTC.

This chain uses TRBV7-9 with TRBJ2-1; 11 bases line up with TRBD2. Germline assignment: CDR1 SEHNR and CDR2 FQNEAQ (reference sequence). There are 17 residues in the CDR3. The ends lost 1 base at V and 3 bases at J; junction bases unmatched: 5. CDR3 sequence: CASSLGIAGGLYNEQFF. DNA for the CDR3: TGTGCCAGCAGCTTAGGGATAGCGGGGGGGCTCTACAATGAGCAGTTCTTC.

This clonotype was seen at least ten times. The V gene is TRBV7-2, the J gene TRBJ2-3, with 7 positions matching TRBD1. Germline V lookup: CDR1 SGHTA, CDR2 FQGNSA. V was clipped by 5 bases and J by 2 bases; unmatched bases: 10. The CDR3 contains 16 residues. The chain's CDR3 is CASSPTLTGSTDTQYF. CDR3 in DNA: TGTGCCAGCAGCCCTACGCTGACAGGGTCCACAGATACGCAGTATTTT.

This chain joins TRBV20-1 and TRBJ1-1, with D hard to call. Germline V gives CDR1 DFQATT, CDR2 SNEGSKA (reference sequence). V lost 5 bases to trimming and J lost 4 bases, with 14 bases between them. The CDR3 spans 13 residues. CDR3 sequence: CSAAIPGRTEAFF. In DNA form, the CDR3 reads TGCAGTGCTGCTATACCTGGCCGCACTGAAGCTTTCTTT.